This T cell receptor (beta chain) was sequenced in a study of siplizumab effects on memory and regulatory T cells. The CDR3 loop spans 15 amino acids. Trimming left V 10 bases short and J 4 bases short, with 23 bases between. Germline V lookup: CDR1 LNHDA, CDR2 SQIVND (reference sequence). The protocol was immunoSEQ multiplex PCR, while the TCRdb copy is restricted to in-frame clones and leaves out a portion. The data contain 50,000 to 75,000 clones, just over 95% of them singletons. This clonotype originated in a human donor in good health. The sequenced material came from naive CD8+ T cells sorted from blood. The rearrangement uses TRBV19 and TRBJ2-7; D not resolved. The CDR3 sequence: CATPFRNLNSYEQYF. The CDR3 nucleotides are TGTGCCACCCCGTTCCGTAACTTAAACTCTTACGAGCAGTACTTC.